A single sample is the source of the 3 T cell receptor beta chains below, sequenced in a study of blood T cell repertoires in COVID-19. Clones were sequenced by immunoSEQ multiplex PCR, and TCRdb holds only the in-frame ones, with some missing. Of about 160,000 clones in the sample, 79% are singletons; the top ten hold 8% to 8.5%. Sequencing was carried out using peripheral blood. The receptors stem from a woman aged 60-70 years with COVID-19, enrolled during active disease.

The chain links TRBV3-1 (or the pseudogene TRBV3-2) to TRBJ1-1; weak D call: TRBD1 (6 bases). Trimming left V 1 base short and J 3 bases short, with 9 bases between. Germline V gives CDR1 LGHDT, CDR2 YNNKEL (reference sequence). The CDR3 loop spans 14 amino acids. CDR3 sequence: CASSQVGGYTEAFF. The CDR3 DNA sequence: TGTGCCAGCAGCCAAGTAGGGGGATACACTGAAGCTTTCTTT.

This clone was found once. The rearrangement uses TRBV28 and TRBJ2-1; 12 positions agree with TRBD2. Per the germline V gene, CDR1 is MDHEN and CDR2 is SYDVKM. The CDR3 runs to 16 residues. With 4 bases clipped from V and 2 bases from J, the junction kept 3 bases outside the gene matches. The CDR3 reads CASSSTSGGPYNEQFF. The DNA of the CDR3 is TGTGCCAGCAGTTCGACTAGCGGGGGACCCTACAATGAGCAGTTCTTC.

The genes are TRBV19 and TRBJ1-1; a weak D match, TRBD1 (5 bases). CDR1 is LNHDA, CDR2 SQIVND, per germline (reference sequence). The CDR3 is made up of 18 amino acids. Trimming took off 4 bases at V and 3 bases at J, with 24 bases between the two ends. The CDR3 is CASSTQTSFRGTHTEAFF. The CDR3 coding sequence is TGTGCCAGTAGTACCCAGACTTCCTTCCGGGGGACTCACACTGAAGCTTTCTTT. Full variable domain (missing parts from reference TRBV19 and TRBJ1-1): DGGITQSPKYLFRKEGQNVTLSCEQNLNHDAMYWYRQDPGQGLRLIYYSQIVNDFQKGDIAEGYSVSREKKESFPLTVTSAQKNPTAFYLCASSTQTSFRGTHTEAFFGQGTRLTVV.